This T cell receptor beta chain was identified in a study of T cells in Graves' hyperthyroidism and ophthalmopathy (dated by TCRdb to the late 2010s). About the study as a whole: Peripheral blood was collected at initial diagnosis, before any treatment. A discovery cohort of roughly 96 patients, approximately 45 with Graves' ophthalmopathy and 57 with stable Graves' hyperthyroidism, was used to find distinguishing TCR V-J signatures. Prospective prediction of ophthalmopathy was tested in an independent validation cohort consisting of about 20 hyperthyroidism patients and around 16 patients who later progressed to ophthalmopathy. For training and testing, the 100 patients in the discovery cohort were randomly divided in a 7:3 ratio. Thyroid tissue and blood T-cell repertoires from six Graves' hyperthyroidism patients were also compared in the study. After blood sampling, hyperthyroidism patients were treated with methimazole at a starting dose of 30 mg daily, and ophthalmopathy patients were treated with high-dose intravenous methylprednisolone. The paper describes TCR Vbeta CDR3 sequencing of 135 peripheral blood samples, made up of approximately 40 ophthalmopathy patients, more than 70 hyperthyroidism patients and 17 progressor patients. What the research found in general, with its limitations: In cross-validation, a model built on a 13 V-J signature told ophthalmopathy apart from stable hyperthyroidism with under 90% sensitivity and approximately 84% specificity, and in testing the same model reached 80%/75%. No statistical method was used to set the sample size in advance, and investigators knew the group allocation. During validation, the model predicted progression to ophthalmopathy a median of about 6.3 months ahead of onset, with around 71% sensitivity and 72.22% specificity. Most expanded thyroid clonotypes (frequency above 0.001) were also detected in blood, suggesting blood repertoires may reflect thyroid immune responses.

CDR1 and CDR2 (SNHLY, FYNNEI) derive from the germline V gene. V lost 5 bases and J lost 0 bases; the stretch between them is 13 bases long. The CDR3 runs 15 residues from the cysteine to the phenylalanine. The only DNA kept is the CDR3, 45 bases in frame from the first base. This clonotype was seen many times. Its recognized antigen is unknown. Base quality data are lacking; no much larger clone is found one base away. A patient counted as having stable Graves' hyperthyroidism if no progression to ophthalmopathy occurred over 18 months of follow-up. Hyperthyroidism patients were aged 18 to 65 years and newly diagnosed, with disease duration of less than 2 months. Exclusion was applied to patients with uncontrolled infections, other autoimmune diseases, pregnancy or lactation. Diagnoses were based on clinical symptoms, serum thyroxine and TRAb, thyroid ultrasound and orbital computed tomography. PBMCs were isolated from approximately 10 ml of fresh peripheral blood by Ficoll-Paque density gradient centrifugation. Trizol reagent was used to extract total RNA, and RNA quality was then checked on an Agilent 2100 Bioanalyzer.

The TCR beta CDR3 regions were amplified from RNA transcripts. For the first round of RT-PCR on the TCR CDR3, the HTBI primer set was used together with the Qiagen OneStep RT-PCR kit. A second multiplex PCR round built the libraries, followed by size selection and purification. Sequencing of the libraries was done on an Illumina HiSeq2000 using paired-end 100 bp reads. On the study's bioinformatics: SOAPnuke was used to process the raw data, throwing out any read that contained adapters or uncalled bases, had a mean Phred below 15, or lacked an exact constant-primer or identifier match. COPE v1.2.5 was used to merge the high-quality paired reads, and each unique nucleotide sequence was defined as a clonotype. Clonotypes were aligned to IMGT TRBV, TRBD and TRBJ reference segments using MiTCR v1.1. Analysis was restricted to V-J combinations with a frequency above 0.0001, which covered roughly 99% of repertoires. A TCS score was defined as the ratio between F50 (clonal expansion) and ExV (chaos), using BLOSUM62-based TCRdist between CDR3 peptides within each V-J. Welch's t-statistics and random forest reduced roughly 540 V-J features to 13, which were used in a naive Bayes classifier (R e1071). TCRdb redid the processing of the public reads, applying fastp at Q25 and MiXCR, and retained in-frame beta chains. All rows with the same CDR3 protein become a single entry with the most common DNA and genes. In this record, the V and J calls reflect TCRdb's handling and not the investigators' own analysis. For this sample the table gives 400,000 to 500,000 distinct CDR3 sequences, of which 14% were detected only once. The ten largest account for under 20% of the sample.

Recombination connected TRBV2 to TRBJ1-1; the D gene is possibly TRBD1, with 6 bases matching. The sample comprised blood. The source of this sequence is a woman in her late teens or twenties with Graves' hyperthyroidism. In nucleotide form, the sequence is TGTGCCAGCAGTCCACAGGGATGGATGAACACTGAAGCTTTCTTT. This codes for CASSPQGWMNTEAFF.